Below, one T cell receptor (beta chain) is given with its context. What it binds is not known. A J-beta primer mix and a sample-barcoded 5' primer were used in a second PCR of roughly 7 to 12 cycles. No fewer than 3 million CDR3-containing paired-end reads came from each sample. TCRdb analysed the 5' RACE reads with MiXCR anew, one entry per CDR3 protein. Here the sample spans more than 900,000 distinct CDR3 sequences, around 27% being singletons. This specimen belongs to a study of blood T cells in healthy people across ages. This CDR3 has 12 residues. Germline CDR1 KGHDR, CDR2 SFDVKD. V was cut by 1 base and J by 5 bases, with 3 bases left in between. Extraction yielded at least 6 micrograms of total RNA per sample. Findings and limits, study-wide: Total diversity from one million sequenced T cells was likely underestimated.

This same sample was also part of a study on T cells of mothers and their children. That report notes: Overlap ran slightly, non-significantly higher for related than unrelated mother-child pairs.

The TCR was taken from a girl aged 2 to 10 in good health. The sequencing sample was made of blood. The V and J genes are TRBV24-1 and TRBJ2-3; D gene unclear. CDR3 protein: CATSDFLDTQYF. The CDR3 DNA reads TGTGCCACCAGTGATTTTTTAGATACGCAGTATTTT.